This T cell receptor beta chain emerged from a study of T cell repertoires in cytomegalovirus infection. Study information: Both CMV infection and a matching HLA type were indicated by public TCR beta signatures. General observations from the study: Adding up the frequency of public TCR beta families identified people who carried CMV plus the relevant HLA. Clonotypes of TCR beta that were HLA-C-restricted and CMV-specific dominated the ex vivo response.

Using its own MiXCR run on the reads, TCRdb lists one record per CDR3 protein. Of 70,000 or so distinct CDR3 sequences in the sample, around 27% were seen once. Regarding this clonotype: Its cognate antigen is unknown.

There are 11 residues in the CDR3. CDR1 is SEHNR and CDR2 is FQNEAQ in the germline V gene (reference sequence). Trimming removed 7 bases from V and 9 bases from J; junction bases left unmatched: 1. The V and J genes are TRBV7-9 and TRBJ2-1; 9 bases map to TRBD2. The receptor was derived from a human donor in good health (CMV status not recorded). Some clones in this sample may be carry-over from other donors' samples. This specimen was CD8+ T cells from cultured PBMCs, taken from culture after CMV antigen stimulation. This chain's CDR3 is CASKAGGEQFF. CDR3 in DNA: TGTGCCAGCAAAGCGGGAGGTGAGCAGTTCTTC. Filled out from reference TRBV7-9 and TRBJ2-1, the complete variable domain reads DTGVSQNPRHKITKRGQNVTFRCDPISEHNRLYWYRQTLGQGPEFLTYFQNEAQLEKSRLLSDRFSAERPKGSFSTLEIQRTEQGDSAMYLCASKAGGEQFFGPGTRLTVL.